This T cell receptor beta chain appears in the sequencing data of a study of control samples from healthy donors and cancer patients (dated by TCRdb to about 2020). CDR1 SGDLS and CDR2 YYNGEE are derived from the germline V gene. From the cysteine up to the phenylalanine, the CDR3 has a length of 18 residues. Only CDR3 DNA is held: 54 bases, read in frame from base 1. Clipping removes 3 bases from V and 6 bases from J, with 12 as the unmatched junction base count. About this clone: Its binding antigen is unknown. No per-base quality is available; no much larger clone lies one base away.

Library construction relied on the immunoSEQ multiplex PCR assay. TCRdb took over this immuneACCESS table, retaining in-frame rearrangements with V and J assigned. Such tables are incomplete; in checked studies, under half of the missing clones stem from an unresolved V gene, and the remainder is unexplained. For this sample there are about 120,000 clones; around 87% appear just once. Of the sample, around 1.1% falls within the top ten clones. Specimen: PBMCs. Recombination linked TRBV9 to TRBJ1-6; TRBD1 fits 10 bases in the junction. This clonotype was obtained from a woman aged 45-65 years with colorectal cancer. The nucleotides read TGTGCCAGCAGCGAGGCCCCCGGGACAGGGGTAGTTAATTCACCCCTCCACTTT. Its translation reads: CASSEAPGTGVVNSPLHF.